The rows below give T cell receptor beta chains drawn from one sample of a study of control samples from healthy donors and cancer patients. TCRdb keeps only in-frame clones here, not all; method: immunoSEQ multiplex PCR. The sample includes around 90,000 clones, more than 75% of them seen just once. Sequencing was done on a sample of blood. These receptors were obtained from a woman in her thirties or forties in good health. Both conserved end residues are part of each CDR3. A D gene is named only where the DNA matches it firmly. A clone size is listed for some rows: how often the clone was seen (once, few, many), or a class if it is expanded.

TRBJ2-1	NA	TRBV4-1	TRBD2	TGCGCCAGCAGCCCCCGGACTAGCGGGGGTGGCAATGAGCAGTTCTTC	CASSPRTSGGGNEQFF
TRBJ2-7	NA	TRBV6-4	NA	TGTGCCAGGGGGCGGGTCGCCGGGAGCTCCTACGAGCAGTACTTC	CARGRVAGSSYEQYF
TRBJ1-4	NA	TRBV7-2	TRBD1	TGTGCCAGCAGCTTGCTTGGACAGGGAACTGAAAAACTGTTTTTT	CASSLLGQGTEKLFF
TRBJ1-3	NA	TRBV15	TRBD1	TGTGCCACCAGCAGTGGACAGGGGGACGGAAACACCATATATTTT	CATSSGQGDGNTIYF
TRBJ2-3	NA	TRBV4-3	NA	TGCGCCAGCAGCGATGGGAGTCACCGAGATACGCAGTATTTT	CASSDGSHRDTQYF
TRBJ2-3	NA	TRBV27	TRBD1	TGTGCCAGCAGTTTAGCCGACAGGGGGCTAAATACGCAGTATTTT	CASSLADRGLNTQYF
TRBJ1-2	NA	TRBV2	NA	TGTGCCAGTCGGCAGGGAAGTGGCTACACCTTC	CASRQGSGYTF
TRBJ1-2	NA	TRBV5-1	NA	TGCGCCAGCAGCTTGGGACACGGTAACTATGGCTACACCTTC	CASSLGHGNYGYTF
TRBJ1-6	NA	TRBV12-3/TRBV12-4	TRBD1	TGTGCCAGCAGTATACAGGGGTATTCACCCCTCCACTTT	CASSIQGYSPLHF
TRBJ1-6	NA	TRBV6-5	NA	TGTGCCAGCAGACAGCTTAATTCACCCCTCCACTTT	CASRQLNSPLHF
TRBJ2-5	NA	TRBV9	NA	TGTGCCAGCAGCGGAACAGGACAACTCCAAGAGACCCAGTACTTC	CASSGTGQLQETQYF
TRBJ1-4	NA	TRBV13	TRBD1	TGTGCCAGCAGCAGACGGAAGGGACAGAGAAATGAAAAACTGTTTTTT	CASSRRKGQRNEKLFF
TRBJ2-5	NA	TRBV18	TRBD1	TGTGCCAGCTCACCACGGAACAGGGGTTTTCAAGAGACCCAGTACTTC	CASSPRNRGFQETQYF
TRBJ2-7	once	TRBV19	NA	TGTGCCAGTATGGTGGACAGAAGGATAGGTTCCGAGCAGTACTTC	CASMVDRRIGSEQYF
TRBJ1-1	NA	TRBV4-1	NA	TGCGCCAGCAAACCCCGGGACGCTACCCCGAACACTGAAGCTTTCTTT	CASKPRDATPNTEAFF
TRBJ2-1	once	TRBV11-3	TRBD2	TGTGCCAGCAGCCCCCGGAGGGCGGGGGTTAACAATGAGCAGTTCTTC	CASSPRRAGVNNEQFF
TRBJ1-2	few	TRBV6-5	NA	TGTGCCAGCTCCGGGTTTTTTGGCTACACCTTC	CASSGFFGYTF
TRBJ2-7	NA	TRBV11-3	NA	TGTGCCAGCAGCCTAGGAACGTCCTACGAGCAGTACTTC	CASSLGTSYEQYF
TRBJ1-1	NA	TRBV12-3/TRBV12-4	NA	TGTGCCAGCAGTTTAGGGACTGAAGCTTTCTTT	CASSLGTEAFF
TRBJ2-7	once	TRBV29-1	TRBD1	TGCAGCGCCGACGGGGGACAGGGAGACGAGCAGTACTTC	CSADGGQGDEQYF
TRBJ1-1	NA	TRBV29-1	TRBD1	TGCAGCGCCACAACCCGACAGGGCGAAGCTTTCTTT	CSATTRQGEAFF
TRBJ1-2	few	TRBV30	TRBD1	TGTGCCTGGATCCCGGGACAGGGGAACTATGGCTACACCTTC	CAWIPGQGNYGYTF
TRBJ2-2	NA	TRBV6-2/TRBV6-3	TRBD2	TGTGCCAGCAGTGATACTAGCGGGGGGCCCGGAAGGGAGCTGTTTTTT	CASSDTSGGPGRELFF
TRBJ2-7	NA	TRBV19	NA	TGTGCCAGTAGTGACAGGAGCGAGCAGTACTTC	CASSDRSEQYF
TRBJ2-2	NA	TRBV25-1	NA	TGTGCCAGCCACGGGGGAAGTGGGGCCTCCGGGGAGCTGTTTTTT	CASHGGSGASGELFF
TRBJ2-7	NA	TRBV5-8	TRBD2	TGTGCCAGCAGCTTGGGGGGGGGAGCCTCCTACGAGCAGTACTTC	CASSLGGGASYEQYF
TRBJ2-2	NA	TRBV7-2	NA	TGTGCCAGCAGGAGGGATCCGAACACCGGGGAGCTGTTTTTT	CASRRDPNTGELFF
TRBJ1-3	NA	TRBV5-6	NA	TGTGCCAGCAGCTTTCGCCGCACCACACGATCTGGAAACACCATATATTTT	CASSFRRTTRSGNTIYF